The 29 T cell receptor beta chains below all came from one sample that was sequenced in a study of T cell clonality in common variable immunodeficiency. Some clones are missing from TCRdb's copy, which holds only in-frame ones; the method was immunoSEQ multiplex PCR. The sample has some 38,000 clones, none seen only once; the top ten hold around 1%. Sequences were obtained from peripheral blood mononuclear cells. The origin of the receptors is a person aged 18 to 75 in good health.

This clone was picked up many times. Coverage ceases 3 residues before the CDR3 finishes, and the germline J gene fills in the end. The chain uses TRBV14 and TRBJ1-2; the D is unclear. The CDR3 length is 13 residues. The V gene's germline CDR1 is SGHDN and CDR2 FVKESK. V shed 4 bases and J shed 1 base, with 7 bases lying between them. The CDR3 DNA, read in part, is TGTGCCAGCAGCCGGCTGAATAACTATGGC. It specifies CASSRLNNYG. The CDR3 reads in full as CASSRLNNYGYTF.

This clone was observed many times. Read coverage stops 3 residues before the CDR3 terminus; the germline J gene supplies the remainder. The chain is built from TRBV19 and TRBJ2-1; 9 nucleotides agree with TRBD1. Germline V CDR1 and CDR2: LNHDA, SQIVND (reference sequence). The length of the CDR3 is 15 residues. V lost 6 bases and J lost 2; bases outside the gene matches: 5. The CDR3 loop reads CASSDRGEPYNEQFF. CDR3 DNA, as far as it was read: TGTGCCAGTAGCGACAGGGGGGAACCCTACAATGAG. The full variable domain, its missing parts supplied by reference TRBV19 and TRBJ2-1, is DGGITQSPKYLFRKEGQNVTLSCEQNLNHDAMYWYRQDPGQGLRLIYYSQIVNDFQKGDIAEGYSVSREKKESFPLTVTSAQKNPTAFYLCASSDRGEPYNEQFFGPGTRLTVL.

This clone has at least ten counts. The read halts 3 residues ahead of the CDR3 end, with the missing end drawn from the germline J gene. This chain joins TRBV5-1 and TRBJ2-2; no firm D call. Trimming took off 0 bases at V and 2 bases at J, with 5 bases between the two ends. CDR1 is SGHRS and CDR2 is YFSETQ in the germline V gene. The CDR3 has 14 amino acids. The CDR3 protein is CASSLDPNTGELFF. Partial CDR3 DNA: TGCGCCAGCAGCTTGGATCCAAACACCGGGGAG.

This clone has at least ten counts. CDR3 DNA (partial): TGTGCCAGTACCCTAGGGGTGGGCAATCAGCCC. This gives the protein CASTLGVGNQP. The whole CDR3 protein is CASTLGVGNQPQHF. The chain carries TRBV19 and TRBJ1-5; D may be TRBD1 (5 bases). The sequence runs out 3 residues before the end of the CDR3; the remainder is reconstructed from the germline J gene. CDR1 is LNHDA, CDR2 SQIVND, per germline (reference sequence). V shed 7 bases and J shed 2 bases, with 12 bases lying between them. The CDR3 contains 14 residues.

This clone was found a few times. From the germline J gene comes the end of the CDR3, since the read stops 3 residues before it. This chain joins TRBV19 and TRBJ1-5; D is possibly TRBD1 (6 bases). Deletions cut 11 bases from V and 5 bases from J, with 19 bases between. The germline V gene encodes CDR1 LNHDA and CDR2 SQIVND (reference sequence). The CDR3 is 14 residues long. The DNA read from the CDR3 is TGTGCCGCCCGGCAGGGGCGTTTGGATCAGCCC. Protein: CAARQGRLDQP. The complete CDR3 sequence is CAARQGRLDQPQHF.

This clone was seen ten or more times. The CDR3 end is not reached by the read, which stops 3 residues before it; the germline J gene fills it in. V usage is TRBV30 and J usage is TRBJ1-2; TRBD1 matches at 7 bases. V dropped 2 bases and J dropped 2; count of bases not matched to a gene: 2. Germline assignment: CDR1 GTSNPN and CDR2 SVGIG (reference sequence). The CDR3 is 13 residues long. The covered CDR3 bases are TGTGCCTGGAGTTTGACAGGGAACTATGGC. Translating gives CAWSLTGNYG. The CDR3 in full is CAWSLTGNYGYTF.

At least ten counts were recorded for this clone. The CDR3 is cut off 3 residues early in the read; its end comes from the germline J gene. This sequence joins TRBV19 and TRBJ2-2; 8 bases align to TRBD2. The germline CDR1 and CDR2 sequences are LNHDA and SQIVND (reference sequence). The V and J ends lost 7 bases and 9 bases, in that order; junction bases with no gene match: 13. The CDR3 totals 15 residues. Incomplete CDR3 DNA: TGTGCCAGTAACCAAGGGTCGGGGGGGACCCGGGAG. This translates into CASNQGSGGTRE. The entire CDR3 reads CASNQGSGGTRELFF.

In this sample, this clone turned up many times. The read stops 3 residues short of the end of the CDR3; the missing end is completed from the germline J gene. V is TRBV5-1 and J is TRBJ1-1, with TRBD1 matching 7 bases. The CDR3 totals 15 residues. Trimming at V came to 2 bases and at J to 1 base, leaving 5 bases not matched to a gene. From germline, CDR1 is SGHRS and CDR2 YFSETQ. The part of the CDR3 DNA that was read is TGCGCCAGCAGCTTTTGGGGACAGCCGAACACTGAA. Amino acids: CASSFWGQPNTE. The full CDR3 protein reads CASSFWGQPNTEAFF.

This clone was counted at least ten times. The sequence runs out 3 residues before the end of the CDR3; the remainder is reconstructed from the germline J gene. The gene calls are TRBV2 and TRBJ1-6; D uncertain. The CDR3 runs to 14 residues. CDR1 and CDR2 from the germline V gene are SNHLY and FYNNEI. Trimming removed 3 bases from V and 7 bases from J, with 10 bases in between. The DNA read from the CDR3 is TGTGCCAGCAGTGATTTCATCCCAAATTCACCC. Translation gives CASSDFIPNSP. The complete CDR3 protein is CASSDFIPNSPLHF.

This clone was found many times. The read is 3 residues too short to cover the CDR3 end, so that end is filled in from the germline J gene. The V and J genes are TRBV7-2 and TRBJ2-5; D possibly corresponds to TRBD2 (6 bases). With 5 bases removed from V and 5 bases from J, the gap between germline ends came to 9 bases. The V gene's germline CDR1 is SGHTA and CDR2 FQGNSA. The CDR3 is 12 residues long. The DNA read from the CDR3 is TGTGCCAGCAGCCAGAGCGGGGAGACC. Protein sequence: CASSQSGET. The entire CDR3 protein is CASSQSGETQYF.

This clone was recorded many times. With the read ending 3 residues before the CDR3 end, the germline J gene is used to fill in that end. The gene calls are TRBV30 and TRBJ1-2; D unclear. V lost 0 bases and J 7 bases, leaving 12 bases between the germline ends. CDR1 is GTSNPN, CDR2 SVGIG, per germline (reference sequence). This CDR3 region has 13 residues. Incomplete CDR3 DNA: TGTGCCTGGAGTGTATCAAAAGGTGCTGGC. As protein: CAWSVSKGAG. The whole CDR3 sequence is CAWSVSKGAGYTF. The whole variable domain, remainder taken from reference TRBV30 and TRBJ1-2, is SQTIHQWPATLVQPVGSPLSLECTVEGTSNPNLYWYRQAAGRGLQLLFYSVGIGQISSEVPQNLSASRPQDRQFILSSKKLLLSDSGFYLCAWSVSKGAGYTFGSGTRLTVV.

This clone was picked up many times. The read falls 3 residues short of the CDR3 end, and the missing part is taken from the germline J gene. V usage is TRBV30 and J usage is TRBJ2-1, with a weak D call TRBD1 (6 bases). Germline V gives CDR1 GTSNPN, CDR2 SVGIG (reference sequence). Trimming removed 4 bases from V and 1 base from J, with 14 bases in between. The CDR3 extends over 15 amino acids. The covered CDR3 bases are TGTGCCTGGAACGTGGGGGCGCTTTCCTACAATGAG. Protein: CAWNVGALSYNE. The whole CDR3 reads CAWNVGALSYNEQFF.

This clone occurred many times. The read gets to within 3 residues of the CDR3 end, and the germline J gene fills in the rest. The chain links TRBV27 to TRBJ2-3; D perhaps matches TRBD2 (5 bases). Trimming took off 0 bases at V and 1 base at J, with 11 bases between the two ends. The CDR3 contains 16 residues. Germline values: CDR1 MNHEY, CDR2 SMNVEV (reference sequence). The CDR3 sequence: CASSLSTGVRTDTQYF. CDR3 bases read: TGTGCCAGCAGTTTATCAACCGGGGTTCGCACAGATACG.

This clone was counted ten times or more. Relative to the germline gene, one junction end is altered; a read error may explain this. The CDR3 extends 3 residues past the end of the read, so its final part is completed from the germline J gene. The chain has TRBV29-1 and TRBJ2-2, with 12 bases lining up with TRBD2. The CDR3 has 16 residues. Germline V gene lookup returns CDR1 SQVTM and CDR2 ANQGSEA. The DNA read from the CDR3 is TGCAGCGTTTTCGGACTAGCGGGACTGAACATCGGGGAG. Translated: CSVFGLAGLNIGE. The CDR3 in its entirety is CSVFGLAGLNIGELFF.

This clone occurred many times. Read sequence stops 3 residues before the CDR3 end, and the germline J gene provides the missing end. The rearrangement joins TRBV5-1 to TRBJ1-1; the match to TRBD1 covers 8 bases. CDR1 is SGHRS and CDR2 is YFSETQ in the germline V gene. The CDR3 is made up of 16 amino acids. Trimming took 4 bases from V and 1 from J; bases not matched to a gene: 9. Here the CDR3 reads CASSADRATENTEAFF. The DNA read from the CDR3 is TGCGCCAGCAGCGCGGACAGGGCGACGGAGAACACTGAA.

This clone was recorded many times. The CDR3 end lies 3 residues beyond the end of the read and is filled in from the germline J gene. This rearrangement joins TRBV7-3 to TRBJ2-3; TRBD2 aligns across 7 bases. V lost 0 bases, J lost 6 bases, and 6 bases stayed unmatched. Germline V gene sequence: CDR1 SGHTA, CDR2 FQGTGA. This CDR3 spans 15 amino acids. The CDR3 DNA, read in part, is TGTGCCAGCAGCTTAACGGGCGGGAGCGGTGATACG. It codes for CASSLTGGSGDT. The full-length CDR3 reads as CASSLTGGSGDTQYF. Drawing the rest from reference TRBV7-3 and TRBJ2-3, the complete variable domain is GAGVSQTPSNKVTEKGKYVELRCDPISGHTALYWYRQSLGQGPEFLIYFQGTGAADDSGLPNDRFFAVRPEGSVSTLKIQRTERGDSAVYLCASSLTGGSGDTQYFGPGTRLTVL.

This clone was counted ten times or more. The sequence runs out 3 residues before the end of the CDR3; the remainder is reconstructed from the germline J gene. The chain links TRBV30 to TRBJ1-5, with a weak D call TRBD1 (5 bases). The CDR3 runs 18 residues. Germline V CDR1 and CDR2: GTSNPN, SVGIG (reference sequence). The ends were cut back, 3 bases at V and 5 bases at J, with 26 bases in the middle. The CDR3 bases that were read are TGTGCCTGGAGACGCTCGGACACTGCAGGCCCTGGGGATCAGCCC. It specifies CAWRRSDTAGPGDQP. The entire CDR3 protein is CAWRRSDTAGPGDQPQHF.

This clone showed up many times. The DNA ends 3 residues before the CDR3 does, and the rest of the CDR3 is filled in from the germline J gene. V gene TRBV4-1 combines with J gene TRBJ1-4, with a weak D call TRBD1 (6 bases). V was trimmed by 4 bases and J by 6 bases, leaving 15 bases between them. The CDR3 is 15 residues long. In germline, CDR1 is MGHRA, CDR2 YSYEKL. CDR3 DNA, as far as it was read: TGCGCCAGCAGCCGCTCAGGGGCCGGAGATGAAAAA. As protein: CASSRSGAGDEK. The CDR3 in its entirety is CASSRSGAGDEKLFF.

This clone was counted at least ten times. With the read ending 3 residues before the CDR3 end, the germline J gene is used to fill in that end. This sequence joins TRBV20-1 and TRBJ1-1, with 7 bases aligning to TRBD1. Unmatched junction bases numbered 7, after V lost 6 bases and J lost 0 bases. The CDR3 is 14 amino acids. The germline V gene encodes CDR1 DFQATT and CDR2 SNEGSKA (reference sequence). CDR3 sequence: CSARTGRMNTEAFF. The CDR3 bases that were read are TGCAGTGCGAGGACAGGCCGAATGAACACTGAA.

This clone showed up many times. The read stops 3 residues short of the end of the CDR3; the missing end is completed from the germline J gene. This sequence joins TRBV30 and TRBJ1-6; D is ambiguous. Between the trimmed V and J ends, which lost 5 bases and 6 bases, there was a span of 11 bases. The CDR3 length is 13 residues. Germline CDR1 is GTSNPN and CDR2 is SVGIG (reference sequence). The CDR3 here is CAWAKGPNSPLHF. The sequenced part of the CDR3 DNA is TGTGCCTGGGCTAAGGGCCCTAATTCACCC.

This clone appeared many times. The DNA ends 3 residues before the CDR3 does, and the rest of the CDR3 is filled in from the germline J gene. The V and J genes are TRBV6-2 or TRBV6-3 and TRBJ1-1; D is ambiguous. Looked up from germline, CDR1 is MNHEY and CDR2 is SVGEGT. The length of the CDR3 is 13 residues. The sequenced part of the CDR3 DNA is TGTGCCAGCAGTTACTCGATAAGCGTTGTT. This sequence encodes CASSYSISVV. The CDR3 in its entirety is CASSYSISVVAFF.

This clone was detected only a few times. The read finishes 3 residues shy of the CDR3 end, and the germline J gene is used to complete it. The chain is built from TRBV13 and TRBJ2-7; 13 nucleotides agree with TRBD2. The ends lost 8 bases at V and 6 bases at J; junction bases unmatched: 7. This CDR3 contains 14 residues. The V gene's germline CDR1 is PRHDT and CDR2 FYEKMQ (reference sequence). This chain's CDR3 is CASGLGLAGSEQYF. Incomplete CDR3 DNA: TGTGCCAGCGGGCTGGGACTAGCGGGAAGCGAG.

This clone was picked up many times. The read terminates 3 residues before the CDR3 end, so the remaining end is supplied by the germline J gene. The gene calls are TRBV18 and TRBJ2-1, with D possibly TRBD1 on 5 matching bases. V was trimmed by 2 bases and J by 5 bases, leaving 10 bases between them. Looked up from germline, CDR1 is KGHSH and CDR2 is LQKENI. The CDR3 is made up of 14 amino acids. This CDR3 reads CASSPLQTDNEQFF. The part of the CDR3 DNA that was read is TGTGCCAGCTCACCATTGCAGACAGACAATGAG.

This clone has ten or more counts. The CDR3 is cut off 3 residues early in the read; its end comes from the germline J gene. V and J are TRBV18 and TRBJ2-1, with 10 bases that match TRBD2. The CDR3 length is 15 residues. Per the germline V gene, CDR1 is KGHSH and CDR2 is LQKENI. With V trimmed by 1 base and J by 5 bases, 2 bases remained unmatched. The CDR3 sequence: CASSPLAGGDNEQFF. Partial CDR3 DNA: TGTGCCAGCTCACCACTAGCGGGGGGAGACAATGAG.

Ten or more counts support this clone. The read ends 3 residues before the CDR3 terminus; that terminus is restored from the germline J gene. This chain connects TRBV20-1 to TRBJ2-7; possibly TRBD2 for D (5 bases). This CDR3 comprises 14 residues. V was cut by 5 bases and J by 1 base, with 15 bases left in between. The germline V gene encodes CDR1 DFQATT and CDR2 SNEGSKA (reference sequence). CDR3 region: CSAPRASSSYEQYF. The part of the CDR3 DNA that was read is TGCAGTGCTCCCCGCGCTAGCTCATCCTACGAG.

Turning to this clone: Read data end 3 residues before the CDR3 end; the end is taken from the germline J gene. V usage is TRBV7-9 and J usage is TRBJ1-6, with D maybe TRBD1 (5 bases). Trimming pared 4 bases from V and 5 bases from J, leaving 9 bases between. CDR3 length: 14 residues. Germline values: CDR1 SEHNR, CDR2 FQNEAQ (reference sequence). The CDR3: CASSSLGDNSPLHF. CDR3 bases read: TGTGCCAGCAGCTCTTTAGGGGATAATTCACCC.

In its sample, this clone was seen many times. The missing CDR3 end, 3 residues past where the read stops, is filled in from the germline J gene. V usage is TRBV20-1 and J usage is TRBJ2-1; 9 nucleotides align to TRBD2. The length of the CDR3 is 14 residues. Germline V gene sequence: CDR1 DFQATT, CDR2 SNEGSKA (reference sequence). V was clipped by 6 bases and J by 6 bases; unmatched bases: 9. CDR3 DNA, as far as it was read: TGCAGTGCCCGGGGGGCGGGAGGGGGCAATGAG. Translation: CSARGAGGGNE. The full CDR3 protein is CSARGAGGGNEQFF.

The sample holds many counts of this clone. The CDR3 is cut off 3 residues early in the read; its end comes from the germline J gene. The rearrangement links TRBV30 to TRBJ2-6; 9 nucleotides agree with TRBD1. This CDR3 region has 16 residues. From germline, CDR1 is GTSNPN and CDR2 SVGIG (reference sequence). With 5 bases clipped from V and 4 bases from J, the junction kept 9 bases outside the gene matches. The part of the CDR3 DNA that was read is TGTGCCTGGGGCCGGGACAGGGTGAGAGGGGCCAACGTC. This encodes CAWGRDRVRGANV. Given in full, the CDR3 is CAWGRDRVRGANVLTF.

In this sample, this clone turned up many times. The CDR3 is CASSTRQKINYGYTF. CDR3 DNA (partial): TGTGCCAGTAGTACACGACAGAAGATTAACTATGGC. The chain joins TRBV19 to TRBJ1-2, with TRBD1 as a possible D gene (5 bases). Read coverage stops 3 residues before the CDR3 terminus; the germline J gene supplies the remainder. The V end lost 4 bases, the J end lost 1 base, and 13 bases lay between the germline ends. This CDR3 spans 15 amino acids. Per the germline V gene, CDR1 is LNHDA and CDR2 is SQIVND (reference sequence).